Included here is one TCR beta chain sequence, with context. The table lists this clonotype with a few counts. Which antigen it targets is not known. No qualities accompany the bases; no much larger clone lies one base away. These data come from a study of regulatory T cells in long-lasting Graves disease (dated by TCRdb to the early 2020s). The study in broad terms: Persistent Graves' disease meant more than 5 years of antithyroid drug treatment with TSH receptor autoantibodies that stayed positive. In the clinical cohort, patients with persistent Graves' disease had used antithyroid drugs for an average of around 9.3 years. Persistent Graves' disease patients were compared with newly diagnosed Graves' disease patients by peripheral blood TCR sequencing and RNA sequencing. A total of around 35 samples were covered by TCR sequencing, comprising approximately 13 persistent and around 20 newly diagnosed Graves' disease patients. The study took place in China and was registered as a clinical trial. Overall results and qualifications from the work: Because the primary lesion, thyroid tissue, could not be accessed, the study looked at peripheral blood alone. Persistent Graves' disease patients showed lower TCR Shannon entropy and fewer highly expanded clones than newly diagnosed patients, suggesting clonal expansion. TRBV28, TRBJ1-2 and TRBJ2-5 were preferentially used in persistent disease, while TRBV20-1 and TRBJ2-1 were favored in newly diagnosed disease. Only the TCR beta chain was sequenced and analyzed. A larger number of public clonotypes was shared among persistent patients (approximately 2,600) than among newly diagnosed patients (roughly 980). The authors noted that the small sample size was a limitation that may lower accuracy.

V is shortened by 3 bases, J by 10 bases, and the region joining them spans 10 bases. Counted from cysteine to phenylalanine, this CDR3 has 12 amino acids. Kept here is only the CDR3 DNA, which spans 36 bases and is read in frame from base 1. Based on the germline V gene, the CDR1 and CDR2 sequences are SGHAT and FQNNGV. The time point tag for this specimen amounts to: persistent/refractory GD, antithyroid drugs over 5 years with positive TRAb. For both TCR sequencing and RNA sequencing, RNA was extracted from PBMCs using TRIzol. The diagnosis of Graves' disease was made according to American Thyroid Association guidelines. Patients for the study were recruited at an endocrinology department in Xi'an, China. From each patient, about 9 milliliters of peripheral blood was collected into an EDTA anticoagulant tube. PBMCs were isolated by Ficoll Paque Plus density gradient separation without further T cell sorting. An Agilent 2100 Bioanalyzer and agarose gel were used to check RNA quality, and a NanoDrop 2000 was used to measure RNA concentration.

Receptor amplification or capture employed multiplex PCR. Data came from an Illumina HiSeq 4000. To build TCR beta libraries, CDR3 regions were amplified by Arm-PCR using iRepertoire HTBI primers. Before sequencing, the PCR products underwent gel purification. The original pipeline was this. A total of 62 TRBV and some 15 TRBJ segments were identified across samples and were used for gene usage analysis of CDR3 amino acid clonotypes. Filtered high-quality paired reads were merged into contigs using COPE and FqMerger. BLAST was used to align contigs to IMGT TRBV, TRBD and TRBJ reference genes, with CDR3 defined following IMGT. Clonotypes above 0.1% frequency were classified as highly expanded clones. Shannon entropy was used to measure repertoire diversity, and the Gini coefficient was used to measure V-J evenness. Public clonotypes were defined as clonotypes shared by more than one individual. TCRdb trimmed public reads at Q25 via fastp, called clones via MiXCR and kept in-frame beta chains. Each CDR3 protein gets just one entry, which takes the most common genes and DNA from the rows behind it. These V and J calls originate from TCRdb's pipeline instead of the authors' own analysis. The sample table records hundreds of thousands of distinct CDR3 sequences; 20% to 25% of these occur just once. The biggest ten clones account for 20% of the sample.

This material consisted of peripheral blood mononuclear cells (PBMCs), taken when the disease was refractory, from a patient treated with antithyroid drugs. Recombination connected TRBV11-2 to TRBJ2-1, with a tentative D gene TRBD1 over 5 matching bases. This TCR came from a female donor with Graves disease. Here the CDR3 is given as CASSLAKGEQFF. The DNA sequence follows: TGTGCCAGCAGCTTGGCTAAGGGGGAGCAGTTCTTC.